The entry below describes one T cell receptor beta chain. Its matching antigen is unknown. The data were obtained in a study of Tregs in tolerant kidney transplant recipients. Study-level points and caveats: Donor-specific Treg expansion exceeded global Treg expansion in tolerant patients, suggesting antigen drive. Validation in larger populations is needed because few patients were studied.

Repertoires were generated with immunoSEQ multiplex PCR, while TCRdb's copy carries only in-frame clones and drops some. The profile shows roughly 69,000 clones, roughly 98% of them singletons. This CDR3 is 13 amino acids long. CDR1 is SGHKS, CDR2 YYEKEE, per germline (reference sequence). V was cut by 4 bases and J by 3 bases, with 8 bases left in between. Sequencing was performed on Tregs from blood, taken before the transplant. The V gene is TRBV5-5, the J gene TRBJ1-5; D gene ambiguous. The sequence derives from a human donor who received a combined kidney and bone marrow transplant. In DNA, the CDR3 is TGTGCCAGCAGCCCTCGTATCAATCAGCCCCAGCATTTT. Its translation is CASSPRINQPQHF.